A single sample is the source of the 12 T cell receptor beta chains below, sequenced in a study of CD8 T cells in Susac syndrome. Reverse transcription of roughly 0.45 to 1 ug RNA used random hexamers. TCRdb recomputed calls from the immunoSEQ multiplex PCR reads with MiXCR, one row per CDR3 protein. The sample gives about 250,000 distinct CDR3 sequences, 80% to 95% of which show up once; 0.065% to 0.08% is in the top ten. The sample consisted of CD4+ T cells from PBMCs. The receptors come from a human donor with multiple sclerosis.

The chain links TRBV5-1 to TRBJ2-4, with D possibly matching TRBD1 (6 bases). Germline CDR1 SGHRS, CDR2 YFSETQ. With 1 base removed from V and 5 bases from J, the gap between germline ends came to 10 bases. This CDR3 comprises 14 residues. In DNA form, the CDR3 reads TGCGCCAGCAGCTTGCTGCCAGGGGAAAACATTCAGTACTTC. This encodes CASSLLPGENIQYF.

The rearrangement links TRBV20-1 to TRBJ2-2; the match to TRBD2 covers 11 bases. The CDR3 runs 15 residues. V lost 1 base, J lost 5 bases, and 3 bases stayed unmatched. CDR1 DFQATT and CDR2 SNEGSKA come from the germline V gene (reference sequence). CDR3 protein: CSARVAGGGTGELFF. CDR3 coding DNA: TGCAGTGCTAGAGTAGCGGGAGGGGGGACCGGGGAGCTGTTTTTT.

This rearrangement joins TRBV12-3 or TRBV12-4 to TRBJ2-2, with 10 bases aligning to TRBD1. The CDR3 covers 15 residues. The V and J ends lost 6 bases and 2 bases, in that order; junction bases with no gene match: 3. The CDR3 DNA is TGTGCCAGCAGAGGGACAGGGGTCAACACCGGGGAGCTGTTTTTT. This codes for CASRGTGVNTGELFF.

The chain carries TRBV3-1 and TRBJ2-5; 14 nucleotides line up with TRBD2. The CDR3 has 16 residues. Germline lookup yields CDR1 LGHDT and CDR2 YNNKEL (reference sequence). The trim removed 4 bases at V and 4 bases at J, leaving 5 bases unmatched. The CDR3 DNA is TGTGCCAGCAGCCCGGGACTAGCGGGGGATCTAGAGACCCAGTACTTC. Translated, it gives CASSPGLAGDLETQYF.

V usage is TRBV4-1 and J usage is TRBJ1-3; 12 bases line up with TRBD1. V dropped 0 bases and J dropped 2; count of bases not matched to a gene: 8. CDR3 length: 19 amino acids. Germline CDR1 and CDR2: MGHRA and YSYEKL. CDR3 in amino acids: CASSQDLTGTGGTGNTIYF. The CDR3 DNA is TGCGCCAGCAGCCAAGATCTAACCGGGACAGGGGGCACTGGAAACACCATATATTTT.

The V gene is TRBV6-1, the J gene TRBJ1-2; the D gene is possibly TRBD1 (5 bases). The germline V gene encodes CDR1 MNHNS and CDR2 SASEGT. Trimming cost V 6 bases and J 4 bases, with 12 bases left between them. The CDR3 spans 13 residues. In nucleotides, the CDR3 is TGTGCCAGCAGCCGGGCAGGGCGCTATGGCTACACCTTC. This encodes CASSRAGRYGYTF.

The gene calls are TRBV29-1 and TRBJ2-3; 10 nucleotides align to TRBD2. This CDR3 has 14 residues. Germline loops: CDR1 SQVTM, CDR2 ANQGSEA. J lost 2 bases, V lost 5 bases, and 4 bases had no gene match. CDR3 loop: CSVLTSGATDTQYF. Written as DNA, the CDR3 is TGCAGCGTTCTCACTAGCGGGGCCACAGATACGCAGTATTTT.

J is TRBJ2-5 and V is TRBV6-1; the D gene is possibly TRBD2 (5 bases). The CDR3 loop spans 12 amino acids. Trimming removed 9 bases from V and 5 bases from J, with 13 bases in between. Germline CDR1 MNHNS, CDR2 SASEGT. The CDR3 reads CASWENVETQYF. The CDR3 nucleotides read TGTGCCAGTTGGGAGAACGTCGAGACCCAGTACTTC.

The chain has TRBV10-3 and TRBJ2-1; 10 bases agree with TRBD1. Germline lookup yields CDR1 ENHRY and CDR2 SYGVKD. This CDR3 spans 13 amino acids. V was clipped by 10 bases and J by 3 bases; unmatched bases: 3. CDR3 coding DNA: TGTGCCACGGGACAGGGGCTCTACAATGAGCAGTTCTTC. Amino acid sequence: CATGQGLYNEQFF.

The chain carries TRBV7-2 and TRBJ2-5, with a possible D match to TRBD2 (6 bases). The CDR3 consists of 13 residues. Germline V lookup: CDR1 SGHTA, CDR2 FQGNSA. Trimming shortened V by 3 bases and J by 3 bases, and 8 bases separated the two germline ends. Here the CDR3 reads CASSFGGKETQYF. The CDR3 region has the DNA TGTGCCAGCAGCTTCGGCGGGAAAGAGACCCAGTACTTC.

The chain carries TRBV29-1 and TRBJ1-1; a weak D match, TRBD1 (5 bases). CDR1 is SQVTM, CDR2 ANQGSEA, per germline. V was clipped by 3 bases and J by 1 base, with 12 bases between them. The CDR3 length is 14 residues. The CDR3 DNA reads TGCAGCGTTGACCTACAGGCGGGGAACACTGAAGCTTTCTTT. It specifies CSVDLQAGNTEAFF.

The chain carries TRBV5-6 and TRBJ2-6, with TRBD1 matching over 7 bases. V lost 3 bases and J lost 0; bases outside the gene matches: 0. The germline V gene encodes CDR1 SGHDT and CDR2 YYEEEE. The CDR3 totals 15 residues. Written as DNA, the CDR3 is TGTGCCAGCAGCTGGGACAGCTCTGGGGCCAACGTCCTGACTTTC. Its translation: CASSWDSSGANVLTF.